This T cell receptor (beta chain) is from a study of shared clonotypes between healthy human individuals. The germline V and J ends were trimmed by 2 bases and 3 bases, with 8 bases remaining between them. This CDR3 is built from 12 residues. Germline V gene data show CDR1 as GTSNPN and CDR2 as SVGIG (reference sequence). Of note for this clone: The same CDR3 can be traced to other DNA sequences in this sample.

CD45RO negativity and positive selection for CCR7 defined naive CD8 cells, a population that excluded terminally differentiated effector memory CD45RA+ cells. Clones were read by immunoSEQ multiplex PCR, and TCRdb kept only the in-frame ones, dropping some. The sample includes millions of clones, about 95% of them seen just once. The chain employs TRBV30 and TRBJ2-7; D perhaps matches TRBD2 (6 bases). The receptor was isolated from a man aged 18 to 29 in good health. Sequenced input: naive CD8+ T cells sorted from blood. This chain's CDR3 is CAWSPEGYEQYF. The DNA for the CDR3 is TGTGCCTGGAGTCCGGAGGGCTACGAGCAGTACTTC.